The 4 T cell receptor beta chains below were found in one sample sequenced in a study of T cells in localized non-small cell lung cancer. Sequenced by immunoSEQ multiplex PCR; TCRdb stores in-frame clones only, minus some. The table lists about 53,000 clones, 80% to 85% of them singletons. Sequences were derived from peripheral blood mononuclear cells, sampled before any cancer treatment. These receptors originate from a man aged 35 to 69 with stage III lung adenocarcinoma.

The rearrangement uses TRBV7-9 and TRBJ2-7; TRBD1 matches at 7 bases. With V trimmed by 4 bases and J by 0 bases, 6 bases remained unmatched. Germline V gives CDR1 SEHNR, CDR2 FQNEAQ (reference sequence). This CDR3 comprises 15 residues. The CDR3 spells CASSSGQLSSYEQYF. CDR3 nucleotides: TGTGCCAGCAGCTCGGGACAGCTCAGCTCCTACGAGCAGTACTTC.

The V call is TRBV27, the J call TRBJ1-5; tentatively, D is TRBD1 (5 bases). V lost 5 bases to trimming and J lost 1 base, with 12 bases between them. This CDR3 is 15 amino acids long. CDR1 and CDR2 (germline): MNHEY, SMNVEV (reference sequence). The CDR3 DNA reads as TGTGCCAGCAGTCAGGGAAGCGGGAGCAATCAGCCCCAGCATTTT. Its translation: CASSQGSGSNQPQHF.

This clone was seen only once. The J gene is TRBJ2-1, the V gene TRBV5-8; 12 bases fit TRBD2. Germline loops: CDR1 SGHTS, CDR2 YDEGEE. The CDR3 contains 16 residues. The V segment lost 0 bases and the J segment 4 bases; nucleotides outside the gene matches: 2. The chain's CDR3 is CASSLGTSGTYNEQFF. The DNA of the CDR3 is TGTGCCAGCAGCTTGGGGACTAGCGGGACTTACAATGAGCAGTTCTTC.

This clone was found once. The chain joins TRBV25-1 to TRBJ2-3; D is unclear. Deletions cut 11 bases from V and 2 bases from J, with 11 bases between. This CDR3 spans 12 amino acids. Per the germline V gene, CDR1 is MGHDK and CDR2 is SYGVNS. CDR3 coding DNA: TGTGCCGTAATCTCAGTCACAGATACGCAGTATTTT. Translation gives CAVISVTDTQYF.